This T cell receptor beta chain appears in the sequencing data of a study of shared T cell receptors in the human thymus. Germline CDR1 and CDR2: SGDLS and YYNGEE. Trimming stripped 0 bases from V and 10 bases from J, with 19 bases between. There are 16 residues in the CDR3. Here immunoSEQ multiplex PCR was the method, and the copy in TCRdb shows in-frame clones only, minus some. The table includes 600,000 or so clones, 80% to 90% detected once. The sample was also linked to a second study, of human thymus T cells. That source reports: Donation came from healthy Finnish infants having corrective surgery for congenital heart defects. Resections obtained during corrective heart surgery supplied the thymus tissue. Related studies found that unrelated individuals share highly overlapping thymic repertoires.

The sample comprised thymocytes. The clonotype was recovered from a boy in the first two years of life with a congenital heart defect. The V gene is TRBV9, the J gene TRBJ1-4; the D is unclear. In nucleotides, the CDR3 is TGTGCCAGCAGCGTAGGGGCGGGCGGTGCCCGTGGAAAACTGTTTTTT. Its translation: CASSVGAGGARGKLFF.